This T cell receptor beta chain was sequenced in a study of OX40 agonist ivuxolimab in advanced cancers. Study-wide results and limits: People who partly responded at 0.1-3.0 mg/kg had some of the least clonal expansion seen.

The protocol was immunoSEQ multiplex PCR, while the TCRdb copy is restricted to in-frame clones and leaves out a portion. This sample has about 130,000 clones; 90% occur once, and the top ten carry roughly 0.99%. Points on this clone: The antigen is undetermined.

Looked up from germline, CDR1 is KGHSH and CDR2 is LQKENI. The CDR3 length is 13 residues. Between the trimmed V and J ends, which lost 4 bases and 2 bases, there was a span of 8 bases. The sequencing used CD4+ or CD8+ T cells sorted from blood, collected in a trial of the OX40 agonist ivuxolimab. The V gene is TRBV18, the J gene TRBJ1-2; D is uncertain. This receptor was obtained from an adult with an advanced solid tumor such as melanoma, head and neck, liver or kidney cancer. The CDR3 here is CASSLGSNYGYTF. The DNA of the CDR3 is TGTGCCAGCTCACTAGGGTCCAACTATGGCTACACCTTC.